What follows are 14 T cell receptor beta chains derived from one specimen sequenced in a study of spatial heterogeneity in lung cancer. Study outcomes and limitations: Higher tumor mutation counts went along with higher counts of expanded intratumoral alpha and beta TCRs.

MiXCR, run by TCRdb on the 5' RACE reads, gives a single entry per CDR3 protein. Of roughly 9,800 distinct CDR3 sequences in the sample, approximately 50% were seen once. Specified time point: sample taken at primary tumor resection. For these receptors, no antigen is known. Sequenced material: lung tumor tissue, taken at surgery. These receptors all come from a female donor with early-stage non-small cell lung cancer.

This clonotype was seen a few times. Because the library targeted alpha chains, this beta chain is an off-target read whose size means little. The rearrangement uses TRBV20-1 and TRBJ1-2, with D maybe TRBD1 (5 bases). The V and J ends lost 0 bases and 0 bases respectively, with 17 bases between them. The CDR3 has 17 residues. Germline V gives CDR1 DFQATT, CDR2 SNEGSKA (reference sequence). The CDR3 nucleotides read TGCAGTGCTAGAGATGTTTGGACACCGGTATCTAACTATGGCTACACCTTC. Translated: CSARDVWTPVSNYGYTF.

For this clonotype: Little can be read into the size of this beta chain, an off-target read in a library designed for alpha chains. J is TRBJ1-2 and V is TRBV7-2; a weak D match, TRBD1 (5 bases). The CDR3 loop spans 14 amino acids. Per germline, CDR1 SGHTA and CDR2 FQGNSA. V gave up 0 bases and J gave up 4 bases, with 9 bases separating them. The CDR3 region has the DNA TGTGCCAGCAGCTTAGCAGGGACGGCCTATGGCTACACCTTC. Encoded protein: CASSLAGTAYGYTF. Combining the CDR3 with reference TRBV7-2 and TRBJ1-2 gives the whole variable domain GAGVSQSPSNKVTEKGKDVELRCDPISGHTALYWYRQSLGQGLEFLIYFQGNSAPDKSGLPSDRFSAERTGGSVSTLTIQRTQQEDSAVYLCASSLAGTAYGYTFGSGTRLTVV.

Turning to this clonotype: This beta chain slipped into a library made for alpha chains as a stray read, so its size is not meaningful. The chain recombines TRBV9 with TRBJ1-5; D is ambiguous. CDR1 is SGDLS and CDR2 is YYNGEE in the germline V gene. CDR3 length: 14 residues. Trimming removed 1 base from V and 4 bases from J, with 9 bases in between. The CDR3 bases are TGTGCCAGCAGCGTAAGGCCAGAAAATCAGCCCCAGCATTTT. Residues: CASSVRPENQPQHF. Supplemented by reference TRBV9 and TRBJ1-5, the full variable domain reads DSGVTQTPKHLITATGQRVTLRCSPRSGDLSVYWYQQSLDQGLQFLIQYYNGEERAKGNILERFSAQQFPDLHSELNLSSLELGDSALYFCASSVRPENQPQHFGDGTRLSIL.

About this clonotype: A single base separates this from a much larger clone, so it may be a read error. It is likely a read error, because the conserved phenylalanine at the end of the CDR3 is missing. This beta chain turned up in a library designed for alpha chains; as an off-target read, its abundance says little. This chain connects TRBV20-1 to TRBJ1-2; D is uncertain. This CDR3 has 12 amino acids. The germline CDR1 and CDR2 sequences are DFQATT and SNEGSKA (reference sequence). The V gene lost 6 bases and the J gene lost 8 bases, with 16 bases spanning the gap. CDR3 amino acids: CSAPLQWWGYTI. Written as DNA, the CDR3 is TGCAGTGCCCCTTTACAATGGTGGGGCTACACCATC.

This clonotype has a handful of counts. The size of this beta chain means little, since it is a stray read in a library made for alpha chains. The CDR3 nucleotides read TGTGCCAGCAGCCGAACGAGGACTAGCAGATCTGGGGCCAACGTCCTGACTTTC. Translated, it gives CASSRTRTSRSGANVLTF. The rearrangement uses TRBV6-5 and TRBJ2-6, with 8 nucleotides matching TRBD2. Germline CDR1 MNHEY, CDR2 SVGAGI. This CDR3 is 18 amino acids long. V lost 6 bases, J lost 1 base, and 11 bases stayed unmatched.

Notes on this clonotype: Within a library made for alpha chains, this beta chain is off target, and its count is uninformative. This sequence joins TRBV5-1 and TRBJ2-7, with TRBD1 identical over 7 bases. Unmatched junction bases numbered 4, after V lost 0 bases and J lost 1 base. Germline CDR1 and CDR2: SGHRS and YFSETQ. CDR3 length equals 15 residues. The CDR3 DNA sequence: TGCGCCAGCAGCTTGGAGGCAGGGGGTTCCTACGAGCAGTACTTC. This encodes CASSLEAGGSYEQYF.

Note on this clonotype: This beta chain lies outside the target of a library built for alpha chains; its clone size means little. V is TRBV7-2 and J is TRBJ1-2; D perhaps matches TRBD1 (5 bases). CDR1 and CDR2 (germline): SGHTA, FQGNSA. Trimming left V 5 bases short and J 4 bases short, with 11 bases between. The CDR3 runs 13 residues. Here the CDR3 DNA reads TGTGCCAGCAGCCCCCAGGGAAGCTATGGCTACACCTTC. It codes for CASSPQGSYGYTF.

This clonotype turned up a few times. As an off-target read in a library built for alpha chains, this beta chain has a frequency of little significance. V and J are TRBV7-2 and TRBJ2-1; no clear D gene. This CDR3 contains 13 residues. The ends were cut back, 0 bases at V and 7 bases at J, with 7 bases in the middle. CDR1 is SGHTA, CDR2 FQGNSA, per germline. Here the CDR3 reads CASSLAQHNEQFF. The CDR3 coding sequence is TGTGCCAGCAGCTTAGCGCAGCATAATGAGCAGTTCTTC.

For this clonotype: Because this beta chain is a stray read in a library intended to capture alpha chains, its abundance should not be given much weight. The rearrangement links TRBV12-3 or TRBV12-4 to TRBJ1-2; D gene unclear. The CDR3 contains 13 residues. Between the trimmed V and J ends, which lost 3 bases and 0 bases, there was a span of 5 bases. The CDR3 DNA follows: TGTGCCAGCAGTTTTGGGTCTAACTATGGCTACACCTTC. Protein product: CASSFGSNYGYTF.

As for this clonotype: Since the library was made to target alpha chains, this beta chain is a stray read and its abundance is not meaningful. The rearrangement uses TRBV4-1 and TRBJ1-2; TRBD1 agrees at 7 bases. Germline-derived CDR1 and CDR2 are MGHRA and YSYEKL. Losses at the gene ends were 4 bases for V and 6 bases for J; bases not matched to a gene: 11. This CDR3 is built from 15 residues. CDR3 sequence reads: CASSRLGGGFNGYTF. CDR3 bases: TGCGCCAGCAGCCGCTTAGGGGGCGGTTTTAATGGCTACACCTTC.

This clonotype was seen more than once but under ten times. This beta chain is off target for a library built for alpha chains, so its abundance means little. This sequence joins TRBV7-9 and TRBJ2-1; D tentatively fits TRBD1 or TRBD2 (5 bases each). The CDR3 totals 15 residues. The germline V gene has CDR1 SEHNR and CDR2 FQNEAQ (reference sequence). V lost 5 bases, J lost 0 bases, and 11 bases lay in between. CDR3 nucleotide sequence: TGTGCCAGCAGCCCGGGACCTAGCTCCTACAATGAGCAGTTCTTC. Encoded protein: CASSPGPSSYNEQFF.

In regard to this clonotype: This beta chain is off target for a library built for alpha chains, so its abundance means little. The chain has TRBV4-1 and TRBJ2-1; D not resolved. Between the trimmed V and J ends, which lost 5 bases and 0 bases, there was a span of 8 bases. The CDR3 spans 14 residues. Germline CDR1 reads MGHRA; CDR2 reads YSYEKL. The CDR3 loop reads CASSLRSSYNEQFF. As DNA, the CDR3 is TGCGCCAGCAGCTTAAGGAGCTCCTACAATGAGCAGTTCTTC.

This clonotype was picked up a small number of times. Being off target in a library aimed at alpha chains, this beta chain has a size of little meaning. The genes are TRBV28 and TRBJ1-3; D remains ambiguous. V shed 1 base and J shed 5 bases, with 21 bases lying between them. This CDR3 is built from 18 residues. The germline gives CDR1 MDHEN, CDR2 SYDVKM. The CDR3 DNA follows: TGTGCCAGCAGTTTATCTACGACCATCCGGGCTCGAAGAAACACCATATATTTT. Its protein product is CASSLSTTIRARRNTIYF.

About this clonotype itself: With the library built for alpha chains, this beta chain is off target and its frequency is not meaningful. The V and J genes are TRBV12-3 or TRBV12-4 and TRBJ2-7, with a possible D match to TRBD2 (7 bases). This CDR3 has 12 amino acids. The ends were cut back, 10 bases at V and 6 bases at J, with 16 bases in the middle. Here the CDR3 DNA reads TGTGCCACGGGGGGCAGACTGGGCGAGCAGTACTTC. Translated, it gives CATGGRLGEQYF.